This TCR beta chain comes out of a study of T cells in women clearing cervical HPV infection. About this clone itself: The missing CDR3 end, 3 residues past where the read stops, is filled in from the germline J gene.

V was trimmed by 2 bases and J by 1 base, leaving 5 bases between them. This CDR3 region has 14 residues. The germline gives CDR1 SGHTA, CDR2 FQGTGA. Sequencing was performed with immunoSEQ multiplex PCR; in TCRdb, only in-frame clones are kept and a portion is missing. The table for this sample gives about 20,000 clones. V usage is TRBV7-3 and J usage is TRBJ2-2; TRBD1 might be the D (5 bases). The clonotype originates from a woman between 18 and 69 years old with a cervical HPV16 infection that either progressed to CIN3+ or cleared (not recorded which). Sequencing used blood buffy coat. Partial CDR3 DNA: TGTGCCAGCAGCTTACAGGGGAACACCGGGGAG. Protein sequence: CASSLQGNTGE. From start to end, the CDR3 is CASSLQGNTGELFF. Based on the CDR3 plus reference TRBV7-3 and TRBJ2-2, the full variable domain is GAGVSQTPSNKVTEKGKYVELRCDPISGHTALYWYRQSLGQGPEFLIYFQGTGAADDSGLPNDRFFAVRPEGSVSTLKIQRTERGDSAVYLCASSLQGNTGELFFGEGSRLTVL.